This T cell receptor beta chain was sequenced for a study of T cell responses to AZD1222 COVID-19 vaccine. CDR3 length: 14 residues. Germline loops: CDR1 SGHTA, CDR2 FQGNSA. V lost 6 bases, J lost 7 bases, and 18 bases lay in between. Profiled with immunoSEQ multiplex PCR; TCRdb holds only in-frame clones, not every one. The sample shows more than 90,000 clones, around 90% of them seen only once. Sequenced material: peripheral blood, taken 28 days after the second AZD1222 dose. The source is an adult who received the AZD1222 COVID-19 vaccine. The genes are TRBV7-2 and TRBJ1-1; TRBD1 might be the D (6 bases). The CDR3 region is CASRPKGGGSEAFF. The CDR3, as DNA: TGTGCCAGCAGGCCGAAGGGGGGGGGCAGTGAAGCTTTCTTT.